This TCR beta chain stems from a study of blood T cells in healthy people across ages. Study at large: Per two T cells, template switching captured roughly one barcoded beta molecule.

A second PCR of 7 to 11 cycles used a sample-barcoded 5' primer and a J-beta primer mix. TCRdb re-derived calls from the 5' RACE reads in MiXCR, one entry per CDR3 protein. The sample contains 800,000 or so distinct CDR3 sequences, 20% to 25% of which appear only once. V dropped 2 bases and J dropped 14; count of bases not matched to a gene: 10. The germline V gene has CDR1 MRHNA and CDR2 SNTAGT. The CDR3 runs to 13 residues. The data were also submitted as part of a second study, on T cells of mothers and their children.

The rearrangement uses TRBV6-4 and TRBJ1-2; 8 nucleotides match TRBD1. The TCR was taken from a boy aged 5-17 years in good health. Sequencing was carried out using blood. In DNA, the CDR3 is TGTGCCAGCAGTGACGCGAGGACAGGGATGATTACCTTC. It is translated as CASSDARTGMITF.